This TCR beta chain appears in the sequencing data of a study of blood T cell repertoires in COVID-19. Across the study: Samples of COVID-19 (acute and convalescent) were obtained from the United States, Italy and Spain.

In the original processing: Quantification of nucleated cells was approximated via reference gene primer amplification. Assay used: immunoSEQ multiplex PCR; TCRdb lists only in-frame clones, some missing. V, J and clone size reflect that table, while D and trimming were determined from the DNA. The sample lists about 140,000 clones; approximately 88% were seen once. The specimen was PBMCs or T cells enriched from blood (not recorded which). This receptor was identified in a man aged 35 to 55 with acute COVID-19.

DNA of the CDR3: TGTGCCAGCAGCTCTGCCGGCCTACCAGGGGGACCCGGGGAGCTGTTTTTT. Translating gives CASSSAGLPGGPGELFF. The J gene is TRBJ2-2, the V gene TRBV5-4; 7 bases align to TRBD1. From germline, CDR1 is SGHNT and CDR2 YYREEE (reference sequence). J lost 6 bases, V lost 3 bases, and 14 bases had no gene match. CDR3 size: 17 residues.